Listed below are T cell receptor beta chains from one sample, sequenced in a study of shared clonotypes between healthy human individuals. Profiling relied on immunoSEQ multiplex PCR, and the TCRdb table lists in-frame clones only, not all of them. Among about 490,000 clones, more than 75% were seen once, and the ten largest hold approximately 12%. The source material was PBMCs. The receptors shown here come from a woman in her thirties or forties in good health. Some clones in this sample may be carry-over from other donors' samples. Each CDR3 is given with its conserved first and last residue. D genes are given only for firm matches. Clone size is not always given. Where it is, it says once, few, many or a class for expanded clones.

D: NA; size: once; J: TRBJ2-5; V: TRBV29-1; CDR3: CSVELVEETQYF; DNA: TGCAGCGTTGAATTGGTGGAAGAGACCCAGTACTTC
D: NA; size: NA; J: TRBJ2-1; V: TRBV9; CDR3: CASSQSGGSYNEQFF; DNA: TGTGCCAGCAGCCAATCTGGCGGTTCCTACAATGAGCAGTTCTTC
D: TRBD1; size: NA; J: TRBJ1-4; V: TRBV7-8; CDR3: CASSLGGQINEKLFF; DNA: TGTGCCAGCAGCCTAGGGGGACAGATTAATGAAAAACTGTTTTTT
D: NA; size: few; J: TRBJ1-5; V: TRBV6-1; CDR3: CASRDYQPQHF; DNA: TGTGCCAGCAGGGACTATCAGCCCCAGCATTTT
D: NA; size: NA; J: TRBJ2-5; V: TRBV18; CDR3: CASSPFGSQETQYF; DNA: TGTGCCAGCTCACCATTCGGCTCCCAAGAGACCCAGTACTTC
D: TRBD1; size: NA; J: TRBJ2-5; V: TRBV7-7; CDR3: CASSADRGHGETQYF; DNA: TGTGCCAGCAGCGCCGACAGGGGGCATGGAGAGACCCAGTACTTC
D: TRBD1; size: NA; J: TRBJ2-6; V: TRBV5-6; CDR3: CASSGGQGSRSGANVLTF; DNA: TGTGCCAGCAGCGGGGGACAGGGATCCCGCTCTGGGGCCAACGTCCTGACTTTC
D: NA; size: NA; J: TRBJ1-2; V: TRBV7-2; CDR3: CAAAGVYGYTF; DNA: TGTGCCGCCGCGGGGGTCTATGGCTACACCTTC
D: TRBD1; size: NA; J: TRBJ1-1; V: TRBV14; CDR3: CASSQGTDRVTNTEAFF; DNA: TGTGCCAGCAGCCAAGGTACGGACAGGGTCACGAACACTGAAGCTTTCTTT
D: NA; size: NA; J: TRBJ2-1; V: TRBV6-5; CDR3: CASSYSSSNEQFF; DNA: TGTGCCAGCAGTTACTCTAGCTCGAATGAGCAGTTCTTC
D: TRBD1; size: NA; J: TRBJ2-3; V: TRBV5-6; CDR3: CASSLEGTGRGKGYF; DNA: TGTGCCAGCAGCTTGGAGGGGACAGGGAGGGGGAAAGGCTATTTT
D: TRBD2; size: NA; J: TRBJ2-5; V: TRBV27; CDR3: CASYWEGLSGSETQYF; DNA: TGTGCCAGCTACTGGGAGGGCCTTAGCGGGAGTGAGACCCAGTACTTC
D: NA; size: once; J: TRBJ2-5; V: TRBV30; CDR3: CAWHTGGGETQYF; DNA: TGTGCCTGGCATACAGGGGGAGGGGAGACCCAGTACTTC
D: TRBD2; size: few; J: TRBJ2-2; V: TRBV7-3; CDR3: CASSLGLAGGTGELFF; DNA: TGTGCCAGCAGCCTAGGACTAGCGGGAGGAACCGGGGAGCTGTTTTTT
D: NA; size: NA; J: TRBJ2-7; V: TRBV6-5; CDR3: CASKKGEYEQYF; DNA: TGTGCCAGCAAAAAGGGGGAGTACGAGCAGTACTTC
D: NA; size: medium-sized; J: TRBJ2-1; V: TRBV15; CDR3: CATSRARDPYNEQFF; DNA: TGTGCCACCAGCAGAGCGAGAGACCCCTACAATGAGCAGTTCTTC
D: NA; size: NA; J: TRBJ1-3; V: TRBV6-1; CDR3: CASSERAAGNTIYF; DNA: TGTGCCAGCAGTGAACGGGCAGCTGGAAACACCATATATTTT
D: TRBD2; size: once; J: TRBJ2-7; V: TRBV2; CDR3: CASRATTSGRLKQYF; DNA: TGTGCCAGCAGGGCCACGACTAGCGGGAGGTTGAAGCAGTACTTC
D: TRBD2; size: NA; J: TRBJ2-1; V: TRBV7-2; CDR3: CASSLVGGRAHNEQFF; DNA: TGTGCCAGCAGCTTAGTTGGCGGGAGGGCCCACAATGAGCAGTTCTTC
D: TRBD1; size: NA; J: TRBJ1-4; V: TRBV10-2; CDR3: CASSAPDRGTNEKLFF; DNA: TGCGCCAGCAGCGCCCCAGACAGGGGAACTAATGAAAAACTGTTTTTT
D: NA; size: NA; J: TRBJ1-2; V: TRBV18; CDR3: CASSPGQDNYGYTF; DNA: TGTGCCAGCTCACCAGGGCAGGATAACTATGGCTACACCTTC
D: TRBD2; size: NA; J: TRBJ2-7; V: TRBV5-1; CDR3: CASTVAGGVYEQYF; DNA: TGCGCCAGCACCGTAGCGGGAGGGGTCTACGAGCAGTACTTC
D: NA; size: NA; J: TRBJ2-2; V: TRBV19; CDR3: CASSIKRLNTGELFF; DNA: TGTGCCAGTAGTATAAAGCGGCTGAACACCGGGGAGCTGTTTTTT
D: NA; size: few; J: TRBJ2-7; V: TRBV2; CDR3: CASTLGTSYEQYF; DNA: TGTGCCAGCACCCTGGGGACGAGCTACGAGCAGTACTTC
D: TRBD1; size: NA; J: TRBJ1-4; V: TRBV7-8; CDR3: CASSPRDRANEKLFF; DNA: TGTGCCAGCAGCCCCAGGGACAGAGCTAATGAAAAACTGTTTTTT
D: TRBD2; size: NA; J: TRBJ2-3; V: TRBV5-1; CDR3: CASSLGTSPDTQYF; DNA: TGCGCCAGCAGCTTGGGGACTAGCCCGGACACGCAGTATTTT
D: NA; size: few; J: TRBJ2-2; V: TRBV5-1; CDR3: CASSLARNTGELFF; DNA: TGCGCCAGCAGCTTGGCGAGGAACACCGGGGAGCTGTTTTTT
D: NA; size: many; J: TRBJ1-4; V: TRBV7-9; CDR3: CASSLGSGTGEKLFF; DNA: TGTGCCAGCAGCTTAGGGTCGGGGACTGGTGAAAAACTGTTTTTT
D: NA; size: NA; J: TRBJ2-1; V: TRBV14; CDR3: CASSQDRAGNEQFF; DNA: TGTGCCAGCAGCCAAGATAGGGCGGGCAATGAGCAGTTCTTC
D: NA; size: NA; J: TRBJ1-1; V: TRBV16; CDR3: CASSQSPIGNTEAFF; DNA: TGTGCCAGCAGCCAATCACCGATCGGGAACACTGAAGCTTTCTTT
D: TRBD2; size: NA; J: TRBJ2-4; V: TRBV30; CDR3: CASDGGTSENIQYF; DNA: TGTGCCTCCGACGGGGGGACGTCGGAAAACATTCAGTACTTC
D: NA; size: NA; J: TRBJ2-3; V: TRBV10-3; CDR3: CAISETSGVTQYF; DNA: TGTGCCATCAGTGAAACCTCCGGTGTTACGCAGTATTTT
D: NA; size: few; J: TRBJ2-2; V: TRBV19; CDR3: CASSTHILGELFF; DNA: TGTGCCAGTAGTACCCACATTCTCGGGGAGCTGTTTTTT
D: NA; size: NA; J: TRBJ2-7; V: TRBV27; CDR3: CASSDRSSPWEQYF; DNA: TGTGCCAGCAGCGACCGGTCCTCCCCGTGGGAGCAGTACTTC
D: NA; size: NA; J: TRBJ2-1; V: TRBV5-4; CDR3: CASRYRQASSYNEQFF; DNA: TGTGCCAGCAGGTACCGACAGGCCAGCTCCTACAATGAGCAGTTCTTC
D: TRBD2; size: many; J: TRBJ2-1; V: TRBV27; CDR3: CASSLETSGNEQFF; DNA: TGTGCCAGCAGTTTAGAGACTAGCGGCAATGAGCAGTTCTTC
D: NA; size: NA; J: TRBJ2-7; V: TRBV4-3; CDR3: CASSQVGRGREQYF; DNA: TGCGCCAGCAGCCAAGTGGGCAGGGGAAGGGAGCAGTACTTC
D: TRBD1; size: NA; J: TRBJ1-1; V: TRBV28; CDR3: CASSIISTGDEAFF; DNA: TGTGCCAGCAGCATAATATCGACAGGGGACGAAGCTTTCTTT
D: NA; size: NA; J: TRBJ2-7; V: TRBV9; CDR3: CASSVSEGGGSYEQYF; DNA: TGTGCCAGCAGCGTATCGGAAGGAGGGGGCTCCTACGAGCAGTACTTC
D: TRBD1; size: NA; J: TRBJ1-2; V: TRBV19; CDR3: CASSRDRASHGYTF; DNA: TGTGCCAGTAGTAGGGACAGGGCCTCACATGGCTACACCTTC
D: TRBD1; size: NA; J: TRBJ2-7; V: TRBV5-1; CDR3: CASSLSGTGPEQYF; DNA: TGCGCCAGCAGCTTGTCCGGGACAGGGCCCGAGCAGTACTTC
D: NA; size: NA; J: TRBJ2-3; V: TRBV28; CDR3: CASSYASDTQYF; DNA: TGTGCCAGCAGTTATGCTTCAGATACGCAGTATTTT
D: TRBD1; size: few; J: TRBJ2-7; V: TRBV27; CDR3: CASSPGTGRAKYEQYF; DNA: TGTGCCAGCAGTCCAGGGACAGGGCGAGCTAAGTACGAGCAGTACTTC
D: NA; size: NA; J: TRBJ2-1; V: TRBV28; CDR3: CASSLSYYEREQFF; DNA: TGTGCCAGCAGTTTATCCTACTACGAACGGGAGCAGTTCTTC
D: NA; size: NA; J: TRBJ2-5; V: TRBV6-1; CDR3: CASSVAYQETQYF; DNA: TGTGCCAGCAGTGTAGCGTACCAAGAGACCCAGTACTTC
D: NA; size: few; J: TRBJ1-1; V: TRBV16; CDR3: CASSNDRGRTEAFF; DNA: TGTGCCAGCAGCAACGACCGGGGGAGGACTGAAGCTTTCTTT
D: TRBD2; size: NA; J: TRBJ2-1; V: TRBV15; CDR3: CATSRGTSGNVNEQFF; DNA: TGTGCCACCAGCAGGGGGACTAGCGGGAATGTAAATGAGCAGTTCTTC
D: NA; size: NA; J: TRBJ1-2; V: TRBV19; CDR3: CASSIDLGYTF; DNA: TGTGCCAGTAGTATAGATCTTGGCTACACCTTC
D: NA; size: NA; J: TRBJ1-5; V: TRBV12-5; CDR3: CASGNPPQPQHF; DNA: TGTGCTAGTGGCAACCCCCCCCAGCCCCAGCATTTT